The clone carrying this T cell receptor beta chain appeared a few times. Its specificity is unknown. TCRdb processed the 5' RACE reads anew with MiXCR; each CDR3 protein has one entry. Among about 600,000 distinct CDR3 sequences listed, about 20% were seen once. This specimen belongs to a study of T-cell memory formation after mild COVID-19. Study-wide results and caveats: Some SARS-CoV-2-responding clones were already detected in memory before infection.

The CDR3 spans 15 residues. The V gene's germline CDR1 is KGHDR and CDR2 SFDVKD. J lost 7 bases, V lost 4 bases, and 10 bases had no gene match. The receptor's source is an adult woman who had mild COVID-19 (a few samples of this study predate the infection). Cell type and time point are not known. V usage is TRBV24-1 and J usage is TRBJ1-2; 8 bases align to TRBD1. Sequenced: PBMCs or a T cell subset sorted from them (not recorded which). CDR3: CATSDPTGAIAGYTF. CDR3 nucleotide sequence: TGTGCCACCAGTGACCCGACAGGGGCGATCGCTGGCTACACCTTC.